This T cell receptor (beta chain) was found in a study of shared clonotypes between healthy human individuals. The V end was cut by 4 bases, the J end by 0 bases, with 6 bases between. This CDR3 spans 13 amino acids. CDR1 SGHRS and CDR2 YFSETQ come from the germline V gene. General study points: Sequencing depth was expected to influence donor clonotype sharing.

It was across several immunoSEQ plates that each subset's genomic DNA was evenly split. How the authors handled the data: Junction-only sequences produced by ImmunoSEQ had no quality scores, so filtering differed. Method: immunoSEQ multiplex PCR; TCRdb's copy keeps in-frame clones and lacks some. D and trimming were read from the DNA, whereas the V and J calls and clone size are those reported in that table. The sample includes about 1.4 million clones, about 96% of them seen just once. Subsets obtained from CD4+ cells comprised CD45RA+ naive and CD45RA-negative memory cells. Comment on this clone: The antigen remains unidentified. Distinct nucleotide sequences in the sample also encode this CDR3.

The rearrangement uses TRBV5-1 and TRBJ2-3; D unclear. The specimen sequenced was naive CD4+ T cells sorted from blood. Subset of the sample: CD45RA+ positively selected. The source is a man aged 25 to 40 in good health. The CDR3 is CASSTSSTDTQYF. As DNA, the CDR3 is TGCGCCAGCAGCACTTCTAGCACAGATACGCAGTATTTT. Variable domain in full (rest from reference TRBV5-1 and TRBJ2-3): KAGVTQTPRYLIKTRGQQVTLSCSPISGHRSVSWYQQTPGQGLQFLFEYFSETQRNKGNFPGRFSGRQFSNSRSEMNVSTLELGDSALYLCASSTSSTDTQYFGPGTRLTVL.